Below, one T cell receptor beta chain is given with its context. The assay was immunoSEQ multiplex PCR, and TCRdb's table has in-frame clones only and misses some. The sample shows 95,000 or so clones, around 82% of them seen only once. This sample stems from a study of OX40 agonist ivuxolimab in advanced cancers. Turning to the study itself: Dose-escalation cases comprised hepatocellular carcinoma, melanoma, renal cell or head and neck cancer. Partial response was recorded in three patients: one hepatocellular carcinoma and two cutaneous melanoma cases.

The CDR3 is 10 residues long. Germline CDR1 LGHNT, CDR2 FRNRAP. Trimming cost V 6 bases and J 16 bases, with 13 bases left between them. Peripheral blood came from all dose cohorts at three timepoints. Sample: CD4+ or CD8+ T cells sorted from blood, taken in a trial of the OX40 agonist ivuxolimab. The TCR sequence derives from an adult with an advanced solid tumor such as melanoma, head and neck, liver or kidney cancer. This chain connects TRBV12-5 to TRBJ2-4; D not resolved. The CDR3 bases are TGTGCTAGTGGAACCCCGGTACTTTACTTC. This translates into CASGTPVLYF.